One sample yielded the 19 T cell receptor beta chains listed below, sequenced in a study of T cells in Graves' hyperthyroidism and ophthalmopathy. From RNA transcripts, TCR beta CDR3 regions were amplified. HTBI primers were employed in a first-round RT-PCR of the TCR CDR3. Via MiXCR, TCRdb re-called the multiplex PCR reads, giving one row per CDR3 protein. The sample has 550,000 to 850,000 distinct CDR3 sequences, under 20% seen once; the top ten hold over 15%. The sequencing input was blood. The receptor set was obtained from a woman in her 50s with Graves' hyperthyroidism that later progressed to Graves' ophthalmopathy.

The chain has TRBV5-1 and TRBJ1-2; 7 bases map to TRBD1. The CDR3 spans 14 residues. The ends lost 3 bases at V and 3 bases at J; junction bases unmatched: 5. Germline CDR1 SGHRS, CDR2 YFSETQ. The CDR3, as DNA: TGCGCCAGCAGCTATTATGACAGGGACTATGGCTACACCTTC. It yields the protein CASSYYDRDYGYTF.

This clonotype was observed at least ten times. This rearrangement joins TRBV12-3 or TRBV12-4 to TRBJ2-7; D is undetermined. V dropped 5 bases and J dropped 2 bases, with 13 bases sitting between them. There are 14 residues in the CDR3. CDR3 sequence reads: CASSTVTGTYEQYF. The CDR3 coding sequence is TGTGCCAGCAGTACAGTGACGGGCACCTACGAGCAGTACTTC.

This clonotype was picked up a small number of times. The chain carries TRBV9 and TRBJ2-6; D gene uncertain. The CDR3 loop spans 15 amino acids. V shed 4 bases and J shed 0 bases, with 8 bases lying between them. Germline lookup yields CDR1 SGDLS and CDR2 YYNGEE. The CDR3 loop is CASSFESSGANVLTF. CDR3 in DNA: TGTGCCAGCAGCTTTGAAAGCTCTGGGGCCAACGTCCTGACTTTC.

There are a few counts of this clonotype. This chain uses TRBV30 with TRBJ1-2; a possible D gene is TRBD1 (5 bases). Germline V CDR1 and CDR2: GTSNPN, SVGIG (reference sequence). This CDR3 is 15 amino acids long. The ends were cut back, 1 base at V and 0 bases at J, with 12 bases in the middle. CDR3 in amino acids: CAWSGGTDPNYGYTF. CDR3 in DNA: TGTGCCTGGAGTGGGGGGACGGATCCTAACTATGGCTACACCTTC.

This clonotype occurred a few times. This rearrangement joins TRBV12-3 or TRBV12-4 to TRBJ1-1, with no clear D. V was clipped by 3 bases and J by 11 bases, with 10 bases between them. This CDR3 contains 11 residues. The DNA for the CDR3 is TGTGCCAGCAGTTTCTCGGCCAGGGCTTTCTTT. This encodes CASSFSARAFF.

The chain uses TRBV12-3 or TRBV12-4 and TRBJ2-1; D remains unclear. CDR3 length equals 15 residues. Trimming took 2 bases from V and 0 from J, leaving 8 bases between them. DNA for the CDR3: TGTGCCAGCAGTTTAAACATCATCTCCTACAATGAGCAGTTCTTC. Its protein is CASSLNIISYNEQFF.

This clonotype showed up many times. The DNA of the CDR3 is TGTGCCATCAGTGAGCCTCAGCTGAACACTGAAGCTTTCTTT. Translation: CAISEPQLNTEAFF. V gene TRBV10-3 combines with J gene TRBJ1-1, with unresolved D. Trimming removed 2 bases at V and 0 bases at J, with 7 bases between. This CDR3 spans 14 amino acids. Germline V gene lookup returns CDR1 ENHRY and CDR2 SYGVKD.

This clonotype was observed many times. V and J are TRBV2 and TRBJ2-1; TRBD2 might be the D (6 bases). Germline CDR1 SNHLY, CDR2 FYNNEI. Trimming left V 5 bases short and J 5 bases short, with 10 bases between. The CDR3 is 13 amino acids. CDR3 sequence: CASSRDLDNEQFF. CDR3 bases: TGTGCCAGCAGTCGGGACTTAGACAATGAGCAGTTCTTC.

This clonotype was picked up many times. This rearrangement joins TRBV20-1 to TRBJ1-4; 9 bases are a match to TRBD1. CDR3 length: 13 amino acids. The V gene end was trimmed by 5 bases and the J gene end by 8 bases; junction bases not matched to a gene: 6. The germline V gene has CDR1 DFQATT and CDR2 SNEGSKA (reference sequence). CDR3 in amino acids: CSASGTGPEKLFF. CDR3 nucleotide sequence: TGCAGTGCTTCCGGGACAGGGCCCGAAAAACTGTTTTTT.

This clonotype showed up many times. V and J are TRBV3-1 and TRBJ2-5; 7 bases are a match to TRBD2. This CDR3 has 17 residues. V shed 0 bases, J shed 5 bases, and the junction held 12 bases outside the gene matches. The V gene's germline CDR1 is LGHDT and CDR2 YNNKEL (reference sequence). The CDR3 loop is CASSQELARPEGETQYF. The CDR3 nucleotides are TGTGCCAGCAGCCAAGAACTAGCGAGGCCCGAGGGGGAGACCCAGTACTTC.

In the case of this clonotype: Without the conserved terminal phenylalanine or tryptophan, this CDR3 likely stems from a read error. The chain carries TRBV2 and TRBJ2-5; maybe TRBD1 (5 bases). Germline loops: CDR1 SNHLY, CDR2 FYNNEI. The CDR3 sequence is 14 residues long. CDR3 nucleotides: TGTGCCGGCAGTGAAGCTTACAGGCAAGAGACCCAGTACCTC. This gives the protein CAGSEAYRQETQYL.

V and J are TRBV4-1 and TRBJ1-5, with D unclear. The CDR3 covers 13 residues. Germline values: CDR1 MGHRA, CDR2 YSYEKL. V lost 5 bases and J lost 3, with 8 bases in between. DNA of the CDR3: TGCGCCAGCAGCTCACTACCCAATCAGCCCCAGCATTTT. Translating gives CASSSLPNQPQHF.

The sample holds a few counts of this clonotype. One end of the junction is discordant with germline, which a read error may explain. V and J are TRBV7-7 and TRBJ1-6; D call uncertain. The CDR3 runs 16 residues. The germline gives CDR1 SSHAT, CDR2 FNYEAQ (reference sequence). CDR3 region: CASSPHLGLRGSPLHF. The DNA for the CDR3 is TGTGCTAGCAGCCCACATCTCGGGCTCCGTGGGTCACCCCTCCACTTT.

This clonotype was seen more than once but under ten times. V and J are TRBV7-6 and TRBJ1-6, with 7 bases lining up with TRBD1. V lost 5 bases, J lost 8 bases, and 9 bases stayed unmatched. The CDR3 totals 15 residues. Germline V CDR1 and CDR2: SGHVS, FNYEAQ. Written as DNA, the CDR3 is TGTGCCAGCAGCACCTACAGGGGAAAGGATTCACCCCTCCACTTT. This translates into CASSTYRGKDSPLHF.

The chain has TRBV20-1 and TRBJ2-2; D may be TRBD1 (5 bases). The CDR3 sequence is 14 residues long. Germline V gene sequence: CDR1 DFQATT, CDR2 SNEGSKA (reference sequence). With 6 bases removed from V and 0 bases from J, the gap between germline ends came to 11 bases. CDR3 sequence (DNA): TGCAGTGCCCCGCCCAGGGCGAACACCGGGGAGCTGTTTTTT. This translates into CSAPPRANTGELFF.

This clonotype was seen a handful of times. The chain uses TRBV5-4 and TRBJ1-1; D is undetermined. Trimming stripped 4 bases from V and 8 bases from J, with 12 bases between. CDR3 size: 12 residues. Germline CDR1 and CDR2: SGHNT and YYREEE (reference sequence). Written as DNA, the CDR3 is TGTGCCAGCAGCAAGGAGGGCAGAGAAGCTTTCTTT. Translation gives CASSKEGREAFF.

The chain is built from TRBV6-1 and TRBJ1-6, with 10 bases that match TRBD1. Germline assignment: CDR1 MNHNS and CDR2 SASEGT. This CDR3 comprises 13 residues. The trim removed 6 bases at V and 9 bases at J, leaving 2 bases unmatched. The CDR3 DNA is TGTGCCAGCAGATGGGACAGGGGTTCACCCCTCCACTTT. Translating it yields CASRWDRGSPLHF.

This clonotype was seen at least ten times. The V and J genes are TRBV10-3 and TRBJ2-7, with unresolved D. Germline V gives CDR1 ENHRY, CDR2 SYGVKD. The V end lost 4 bases, the J end lost 7 bases, and 14 bases lay between the germline ends. This CDR3 spans 13 amino acids. The CDR3 bases are TGTGCCATCAGTGCCGGCAGCATTACGGAGCAGTACTTC. It encodes CAISAGSITEQYF.

This clonotype occurred a few times. Written as DNA, the CDR3 is TGTGCCATCAGTGACAGGGACGGCAATCAGCCCCAGCATTTT. It specifies CAISDRDGNQPQHF. The chain links TRBV10-3 to TRBJ1-5; maybe TRBD1 (5 bases). This CDR3 has 14 residues. Trimming took 3 bases from V and 2 from J, leaving 8 bases between them. The germline V gene has CDR1 ENHRY and CDR2 SYGVKD.